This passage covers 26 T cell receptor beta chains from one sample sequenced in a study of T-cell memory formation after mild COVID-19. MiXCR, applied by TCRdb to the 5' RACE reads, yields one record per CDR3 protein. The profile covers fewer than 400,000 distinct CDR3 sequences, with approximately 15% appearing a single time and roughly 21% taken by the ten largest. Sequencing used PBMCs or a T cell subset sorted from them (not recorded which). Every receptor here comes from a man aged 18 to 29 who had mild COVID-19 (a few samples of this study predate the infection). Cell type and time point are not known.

The CDR3 is CASSLVLGPTEAFF. As DNA, the CDR3 is TGTGCCAGCAGCTTAGTGTTGGGGCCCACTGAAGCTTTCTTT. This rearrangement joins TRBV7-9 to TRBJ1-1; weak D call: TRBD1 (5 bases). CDR1 and CDR2 from the germline V gene are SEHNR and FQNEAQ (reference sequence). The V gene lost 1 base and the J gene lost 4 bases, with 10 bases spanning the gap. This CDR3 contains 14 residues.

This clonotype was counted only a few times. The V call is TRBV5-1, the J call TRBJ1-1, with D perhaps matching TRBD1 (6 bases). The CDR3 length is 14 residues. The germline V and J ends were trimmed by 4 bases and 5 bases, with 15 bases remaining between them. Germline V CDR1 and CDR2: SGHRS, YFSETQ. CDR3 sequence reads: CASSAGGPGTEAFF. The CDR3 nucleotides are TGCGCCAGCAGCGCTGGGGGGCCGGGGACTGAAGCTTTCTTT.

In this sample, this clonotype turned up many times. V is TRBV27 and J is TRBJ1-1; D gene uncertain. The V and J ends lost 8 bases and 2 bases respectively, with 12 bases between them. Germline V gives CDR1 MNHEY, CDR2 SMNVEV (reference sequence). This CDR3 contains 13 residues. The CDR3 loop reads CASGSQDNTEAFF. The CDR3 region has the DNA TGTGCCAGCGGGTCCCAGGACAACACTGAAGCTTTCTTT.

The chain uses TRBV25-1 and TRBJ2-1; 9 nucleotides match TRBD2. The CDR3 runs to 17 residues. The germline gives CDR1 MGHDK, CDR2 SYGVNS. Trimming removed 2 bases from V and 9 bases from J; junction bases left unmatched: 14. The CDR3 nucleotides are TGTGCCAGCAGTGAAGTCGGGAGAGCGGGAGGTCGCGGTGAGCAGTTCTTC. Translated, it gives CASSEVGRAGGRGEQFF.

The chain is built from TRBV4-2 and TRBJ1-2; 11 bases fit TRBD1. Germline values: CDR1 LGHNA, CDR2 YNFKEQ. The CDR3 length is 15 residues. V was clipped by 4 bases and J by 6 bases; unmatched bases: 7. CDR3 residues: CASSRDRGILNGYTF. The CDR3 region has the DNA TGTGCCAGCAGCCGGGACAGGGGGATACTAAATGGCTACACCTTC.

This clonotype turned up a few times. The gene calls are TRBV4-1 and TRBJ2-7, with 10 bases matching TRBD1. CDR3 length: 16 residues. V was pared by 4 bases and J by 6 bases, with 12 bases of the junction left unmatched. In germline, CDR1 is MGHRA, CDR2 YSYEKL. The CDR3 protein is CASSPLPGQGTSEQYF. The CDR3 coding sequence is TGCGCCAGCAGCCCACTTCCGGGACAGGGGACGTCCGAGCAGTACTTC.

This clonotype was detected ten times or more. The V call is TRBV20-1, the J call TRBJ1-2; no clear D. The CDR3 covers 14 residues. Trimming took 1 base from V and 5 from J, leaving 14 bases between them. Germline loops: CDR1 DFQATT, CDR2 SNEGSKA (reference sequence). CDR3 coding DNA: TGCAGTGCTAGAGTGAGTAGAAGATTTTATGGCTACACCTTC. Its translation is CSARVSRRFYGYTF.

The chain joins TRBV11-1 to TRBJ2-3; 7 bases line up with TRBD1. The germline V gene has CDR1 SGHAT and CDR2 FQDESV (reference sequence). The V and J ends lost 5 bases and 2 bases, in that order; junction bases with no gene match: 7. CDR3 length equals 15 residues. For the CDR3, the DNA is TGTGCCAGCAGCCCGGGACAGACTTTCACAGATACGCAGTATTTT. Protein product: CASSPGQTFTDTQYF.

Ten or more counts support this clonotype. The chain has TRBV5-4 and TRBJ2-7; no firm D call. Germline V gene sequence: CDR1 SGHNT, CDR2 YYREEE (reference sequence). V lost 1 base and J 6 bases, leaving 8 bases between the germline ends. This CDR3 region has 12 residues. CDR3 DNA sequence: TGTGCCAGCAGCTTGATAGGAACCGAGCAGTACTTC. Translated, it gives CASSLIGTEQYF.

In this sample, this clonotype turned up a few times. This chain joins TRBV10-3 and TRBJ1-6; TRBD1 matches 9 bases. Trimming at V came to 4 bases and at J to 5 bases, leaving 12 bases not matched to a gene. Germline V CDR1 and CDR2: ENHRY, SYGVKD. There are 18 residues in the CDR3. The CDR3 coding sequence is TGTGCCATCAGTGGGGGCCCCGGGACAGGGAGGAATAATTCACCCCTCCACTTT. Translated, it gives CAISGGPGTGRNNSPLHF.

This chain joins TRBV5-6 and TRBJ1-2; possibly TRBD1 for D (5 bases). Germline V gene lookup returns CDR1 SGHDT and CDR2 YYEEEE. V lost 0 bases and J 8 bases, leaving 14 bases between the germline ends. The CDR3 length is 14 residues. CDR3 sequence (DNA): TGTGCCAGCAGCTTGGTTTGGCAGGGTGAAGGCTACACCTTC. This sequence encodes CASSLVWQGEGYTF.

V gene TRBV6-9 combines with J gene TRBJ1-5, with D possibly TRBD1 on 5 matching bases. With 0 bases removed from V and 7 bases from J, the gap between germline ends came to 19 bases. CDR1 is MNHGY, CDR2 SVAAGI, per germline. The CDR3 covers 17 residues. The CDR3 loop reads CASSYSVPGPYNQPQHF. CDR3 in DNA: TGTGCCAGCAGTTATTCAGTCCCGGGGCCTTACAACCAGCCCCAGCATTTT.

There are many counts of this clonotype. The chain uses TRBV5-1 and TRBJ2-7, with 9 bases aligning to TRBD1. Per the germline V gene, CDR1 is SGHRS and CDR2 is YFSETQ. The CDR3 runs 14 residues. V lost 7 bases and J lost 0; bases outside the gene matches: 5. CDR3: CASRGTGSSYEQYV. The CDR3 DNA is TGCGCCAGCCGCGGGACAGGGAGCTCCTACGAGCAGTACGTC.

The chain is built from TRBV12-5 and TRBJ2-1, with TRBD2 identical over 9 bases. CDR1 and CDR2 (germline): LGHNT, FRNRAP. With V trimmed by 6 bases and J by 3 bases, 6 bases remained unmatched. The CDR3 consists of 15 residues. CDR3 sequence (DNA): TGTGCTAGTGGGATTCTAGCGGGACGCTACAATGAGCAGTTCTTC. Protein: CASGILAGRYNEQFF.

CDR3 protein: CASSQETGIGGYTF. CDR3 DNA sequence: TGTGCCAGCAGCCAAGAGACAGGGATTGGCGGCTACACCTTC. This sequence joins TRBV14 and TRBJ1-2; 7 bases fit TRBD1. The V and J ends lost 0 bases and 8 bases, in that order; junction bases with no gene match: 6. The CDR3 is 14 residues long. The germline V gene encodes CDR1 SGHDN and CDR2 FVKESK.

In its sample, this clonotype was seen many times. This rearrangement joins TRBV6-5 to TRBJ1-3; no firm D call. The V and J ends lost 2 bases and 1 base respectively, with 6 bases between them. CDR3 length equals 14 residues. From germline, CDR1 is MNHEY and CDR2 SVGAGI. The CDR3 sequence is CASSYGGSGNTIYF. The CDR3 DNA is TGTGCCAGCAGTTACGGAGGTTCTGGAAACACCATATATTTT.

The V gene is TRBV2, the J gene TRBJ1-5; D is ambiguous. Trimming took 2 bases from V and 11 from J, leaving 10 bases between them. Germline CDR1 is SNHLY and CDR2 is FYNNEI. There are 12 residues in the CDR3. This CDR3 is CASSEPPRSQHF. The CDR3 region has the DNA TGTGCCAGCAGTGAACCGCCGCGGTCCCAGCATTTT.

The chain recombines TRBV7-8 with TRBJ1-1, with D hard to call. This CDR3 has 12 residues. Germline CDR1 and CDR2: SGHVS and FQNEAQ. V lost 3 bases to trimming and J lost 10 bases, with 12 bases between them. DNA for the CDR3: TGTGCCAGCAGCTTGGAGGACCGAGGAGCTTTCTTT. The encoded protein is CASSLEDRGAFF. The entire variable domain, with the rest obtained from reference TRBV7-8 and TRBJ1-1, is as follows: GAGVSQSPRYKVAKRGQDVALRCDPISGHVSLFWYQQALGQGPEFLTYFQNEAQLDKSGLPSDRFFAERPEGSVSTLKIQRTQQEDSAVYLCASSLEDRGAFFGQGTRLTVV.

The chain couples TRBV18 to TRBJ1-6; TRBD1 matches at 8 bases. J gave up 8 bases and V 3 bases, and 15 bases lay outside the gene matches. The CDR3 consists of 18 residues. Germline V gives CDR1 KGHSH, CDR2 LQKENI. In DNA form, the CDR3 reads TGTGCCAGCTCACCTACCCGGCCCGTGACAGGGGATCATTCACCCCTCCACTTT. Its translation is CASSPTRPVTGDHSPLHF.

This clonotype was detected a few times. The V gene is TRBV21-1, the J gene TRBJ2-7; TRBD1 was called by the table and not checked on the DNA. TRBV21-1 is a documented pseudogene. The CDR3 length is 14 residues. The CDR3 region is CASSTSGTLYEQYV. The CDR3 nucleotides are TGTGCCAGCAGCACCTCCGGGACCCTTTACGAGCAGTACGTC.

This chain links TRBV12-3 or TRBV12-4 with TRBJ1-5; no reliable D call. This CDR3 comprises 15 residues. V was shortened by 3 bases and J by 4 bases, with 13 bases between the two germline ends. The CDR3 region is CASSFSHSGNQPQHF. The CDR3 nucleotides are TGTGCCAGCAGTTTCAGCCACTCGGGGAATCAGCCCCAGCATTTT.

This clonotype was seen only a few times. The CDR3 here is CALRGDLNTEAFF. In DNA, the CDR3 is TGTGCCCTACGGGGGGACCTTAACACTGAAGCTTTCTTT. The chain employs TRBV10-3 and TRBJ1-1, with D maybe TRBD1 (5 bases). Per the germline V gene, CDR1 is ENHRY and CDR2 is SYGVKD. This CDR3 region has 13 residues. Between the trimmed V and J ends, which lost 11 bases and 2 bases, there was a span of 15 bases.

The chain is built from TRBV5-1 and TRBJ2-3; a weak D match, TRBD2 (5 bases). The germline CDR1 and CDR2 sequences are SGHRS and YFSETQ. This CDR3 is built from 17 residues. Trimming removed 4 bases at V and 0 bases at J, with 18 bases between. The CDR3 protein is CASSPASSGTSTDTQYF. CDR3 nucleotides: TGCGCCAGCAGCCCTGCCTCAAGCGGAACTAGCACAGATACGCAGTATTTT.

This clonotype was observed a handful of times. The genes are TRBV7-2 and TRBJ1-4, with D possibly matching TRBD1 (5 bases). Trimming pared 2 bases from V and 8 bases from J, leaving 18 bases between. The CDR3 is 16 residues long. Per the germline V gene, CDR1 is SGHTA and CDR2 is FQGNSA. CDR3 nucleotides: TGTGCCAGCAGCTTATCCCCCGTGGGGGAAGGAGAAAAACTGTTTTTT. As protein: CASSLSPVGEGEKLFF.

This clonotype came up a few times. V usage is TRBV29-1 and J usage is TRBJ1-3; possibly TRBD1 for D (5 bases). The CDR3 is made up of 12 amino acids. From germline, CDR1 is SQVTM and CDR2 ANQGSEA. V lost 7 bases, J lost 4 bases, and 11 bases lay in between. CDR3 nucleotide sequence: TGCAGCGCTCGGGACGTCGGAAACACCATATATTTT. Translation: CSARDVGNTIYF.

The CDR3 nucleotides read TGCAGTGCTAGTGGGGGAGGACTAGCGGGCTCCTACGAGCAGTACTTC. Its translation: CSASGGGLAGSYEQYF. The chain joins TRBV20-1 to TRBJ2-7; 11 bases fit TRBD2. Germline CDR1 is DFQATT and CDR2 is SNEGSKA (reference sequence). V was pared by 3 bases and J by 0 bases, with 7 bases of the junction left unmatched. The CDR3 spans 16 residues.